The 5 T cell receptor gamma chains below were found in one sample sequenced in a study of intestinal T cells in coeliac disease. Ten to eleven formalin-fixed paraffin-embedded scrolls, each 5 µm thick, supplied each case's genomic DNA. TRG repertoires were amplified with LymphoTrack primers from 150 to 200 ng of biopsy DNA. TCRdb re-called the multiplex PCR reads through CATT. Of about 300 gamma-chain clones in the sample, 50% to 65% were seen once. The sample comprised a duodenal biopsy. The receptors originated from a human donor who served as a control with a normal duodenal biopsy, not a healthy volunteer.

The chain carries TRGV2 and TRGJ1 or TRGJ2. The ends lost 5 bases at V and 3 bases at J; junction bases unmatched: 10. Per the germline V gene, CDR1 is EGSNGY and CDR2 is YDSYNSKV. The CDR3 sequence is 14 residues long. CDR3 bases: TGTGCCACCTGGGGACGGTTCCTTTATTATAAGAAACTCTTT. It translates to CATWGRFLYYKKLF.

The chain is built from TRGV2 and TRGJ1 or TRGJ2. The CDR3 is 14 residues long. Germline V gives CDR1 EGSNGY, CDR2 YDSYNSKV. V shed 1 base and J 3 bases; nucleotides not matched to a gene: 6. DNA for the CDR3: TGTGCCACCTGGGACGGTTCCCTTTATTATAAGAAACTCTTT. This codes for CATWDGSLYYKKLF.

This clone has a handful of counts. CDR3 amino acids: CAAWDQGYTGWFKIF. DNA for the CDR3: TGTGCTGCGTGGGACCAGGGGTACACTGGTTGGTTCAAGATATTT. J is TRGJP1 and V is TRGV10. TRGV10 is sorted into the ORF group, with uncertain function. With V trimmed by 8 bases and J by 4 bases, 11 bases remained unmatched. CDR3 length: 15 amino acids.

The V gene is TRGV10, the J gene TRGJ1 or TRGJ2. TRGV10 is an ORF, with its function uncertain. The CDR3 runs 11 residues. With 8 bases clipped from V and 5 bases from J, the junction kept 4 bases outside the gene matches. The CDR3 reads CAAWDNYKKLF. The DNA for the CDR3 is TGTGCTGCGTGGGATAATTATAAGAAACTCTTT.

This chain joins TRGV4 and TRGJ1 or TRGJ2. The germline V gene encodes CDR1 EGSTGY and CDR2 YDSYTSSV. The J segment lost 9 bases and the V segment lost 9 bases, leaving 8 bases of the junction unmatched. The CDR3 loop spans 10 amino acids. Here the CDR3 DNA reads TGTGCCACCCGGACCCCTAAGAAACTCTTT. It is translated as CATRTPKKLF.